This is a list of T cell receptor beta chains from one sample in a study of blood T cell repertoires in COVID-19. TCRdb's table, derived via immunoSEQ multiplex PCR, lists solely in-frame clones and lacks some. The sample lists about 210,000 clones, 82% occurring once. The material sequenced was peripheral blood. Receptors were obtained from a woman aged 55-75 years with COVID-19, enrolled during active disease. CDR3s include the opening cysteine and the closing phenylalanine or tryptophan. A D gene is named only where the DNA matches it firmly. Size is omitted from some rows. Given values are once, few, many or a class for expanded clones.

CDR3 DNA: TGTGCCAGCAGTTCCGGGACTAGCAGGAAACTCTCCTACGAGCAGTACTTC
CDR3 protein: CASSSGTSRKLSYEQYF
J gene: TRBJ2-7
D gene: TRBD2
clone size: NA
V gene: TRBV28

CDR3 DNA: TGTGCCAGCAGCTTAGGAGTCGATGAGCAGTTCTTC
CDR3 protein: CASSLGVDEQFF
J gene: TRBJ2-1
D gene: NA
clone size: NA
V gene: TRBV7-8

CDR3 DNA: TGTGCCAGCAGCTTAGAGGGGAACACTGAAGCTTTCTTT
CDR3 protein: CASSLEGNTEAFF
J gene: TRBJ1-1
D gene: NA
clone size: once
V gene: TRBV7-3

CDR3 DNA: TGTGCCAGCAGCGTTCTAGTCGCACGTGAGACCCAGTACTTC
CDR3 protein: CASSVLVARETQYF
J gene: TRBJ2-5
D gene: NA
clone size: NA
V gene: TRBV6-2/TRBV6-3

CDR3 DNA: TGTGCCAGCAGCTTCCCAGGAACAGGGGTGGATTCACCCCTCCACTTT
CDR3 protein: CASSFPGTGVDSPLHF
J gene: TRBJ1-6
D gene: TRBD1
clone size: NA
V gene: TRBV11-2

CDR3 DNA: TGTGCCAGCAGCCATGAGCGGGGGGCCGGAAACACCATATATTTT
CDR3 protein: CASSHERGAGNTIYF
J gene: TRBJ1-3
D gene: NA
clone size: NA
V gene: TRBV7-8

CDR3 DNA: TGCGCCAGTACCGGGACAGGGCATTATAGCAATCAGCCCCAGCATTTT
CDR3 protein: CASTGTGHYSNQPQHF
J gene: TRBJ1-5
D gene: TRBD1
clone size: NA
V gene: TRBV10-1

CDR3 DNA: TGTGCCAGCAGCTTAGGAATATCGGGGGGGCTTAGCTATGAGCAGTTCTTC
CDR3 protein: CASSLGISGGLSYEQFF
J gene: TRBJ2-1
D gene: TRBD2
clone size: NA
V gene: TRBV11-2

CDR3 DNA: TGTGCCAGCAGCCCCTTGACAGGGTATGGCTACACCTTC
CDR3 protein: CASSPLTGYGYTF
J gene: TRBJ1-2
D gene: TRBD1
clone size: NA
V gene: TRBV6-6

CDR3 DNA: TGTGCCAGCAGTGACGGACAACTCACGAATCAGCCCCAGCATTTT
CDR3 protein: CASSDGQLTNQPQHF
J gene: TRBJ1-5
D gene: NA
clone size: NA
V gene: TRBV6-1

CDR3 DNA: TGTGCCAGCAGCCAAACCCGGACAGGTGGGGCCAACGTCCTGACTTTC
CDR3 protein: CASSQTRTGGANVLTF
J gene: TRBJ2-6
D gene: TRBD1
clone size: NA
V gene: TRBV3-1/TRBV3-2

CDR3 DNA: TGCAGCGTTAGGACGGGGGGCGAGGAGACCCAGTACTTC
CDR3 protein: CSVRTGGEETQYF
J gene: TRBJ2-5
D gene: NA
clone size: NA
V gene: TRBV29-1

CDR3 DNA: TGTGCCAGCAGCTCCGGGACAGGGTTCACAGATACGCAGTATTTT
CDR3 protein: CASSSGTGFTDTQYF
J gene: TRBJ2-3
D gene: TRBD1
clone size: few
V gene: TRBV7-2

CDR3 DNA: TGTGCCAGCAAAAAACAGGGGGCTCCACAGCCCCAGCATTTT
CDR3 protein: CASKKQGAPQPQHF
J gene: TRBJ1-5
D gene: TRBD1
clone size: NA
V gene: TRBV6-5

CDR3 DNA: TGTGCCAGCAGCCGACTACAGACGACTGAAGCTTTCTTT
CDR3 protein: CASSRLQTTEAFF
J gene: TRBJ1-1
D gene: NA
clone size: NA
V gene: TRBV7-3

CDR3 DNA: TGTGCCAGCGCAGGGTGGGGTCAGAGGAACACTGAAGCTTTCTTT
CDR3 protein: CASAGWGQRNTEAFF
J gene: TRBJ1-1
D gene: NA
clone size: NA
V gene: TRBV27

CDR3 DNA: TGTGCCAGCAGTTTATACGGTGCCTACGAGCAGTACTTC
CDR3 protein: CASSLYGAYEQYF
J gene: TRBJ2-7
D gene: NA
clone size: NA
V gene: TRBV27

CDR3 DNA: TGTGCCAGCAGTTACTCGAGTAGCGCGGATACGCAGTATTTT
CDR3 protein: CASSYSSSADTQYF
J gene: TRBJ2-3
D gene: NA
clone size: NA
V gene: TRBV6-2/TRBV6-3

CDR3 DNA: TGCGCCAGCAGCCAAGGTGGGGCTTCCTATGGCTACACCTTC
CDR3 protein: CASSQGGASYGYTF
J gene: TRBJ1-2
D gene: NA
clone size: NA
V gene: TRBV4-3

CDR3 DNA: TGTGCCAGCAGCCAAGGAGGGATCAATCAGCCCCAGCATTTT
CDR3 protein: CASSQGGINQPQHF
J gene: TRBJ1-5
D gene: NA
clone size: NA
V gene: TRBV14

CDR3 DNA: TGTGCCAGCAGTTTGGGACAGGGAATCGGGAACACTGAAGCTTTCTTT
CDR3 protein: CASSLGQGIGNTEAFF
J gene: TRBJ1-1
D gene: TRBD1
clone size: NA
V gene: TRBV6-5

CDR3 DNA: TGTGCCAGCAGCTCCAACTCCGGGACAGGGAGTAGGGCCAAAAACATTCAGTACTTC
CDR3 protein: CASSSNSGTGSRAKNIQYF
J gene: TRBJ2-4
D gene: TRBD1
clone size: NA
V gene: TRBV11-2

CDR3 DNA: TGTGCCAGCAGCCTTTCAGGGGTTAGCAATCAGCCCCAGCATTTT
CDR3 protein: CASSLSGVSNQPQHF
J gene: TRBJ1-5
D gene: NA
clone size: NA
V gene: TRBV7-8

CDR3 DNA: TGCGCCAGCAGCATCGGGGGACAGGTCACTGAAGCTTTCTTT
CDR3 protein: CASSIGGQVTEAFF
J gene: TRBJ1-1
D gene: TRBD1
clone size: NA
V gene: TRBV5-1

CDR3 DNA: TGTGCCAGCAGTATTGGGACTAGCGGAGGGGGGGCCCAGTACTTC
CDR3 protein: CASSIGTSGGGAQYF
J gene: TRBJ2-5
D gene: TRBD2
clone size: NA
V gene: TRBV6-5

CDR3 DNA: TGTGCCAGCAGCGAACGAGGGGGTGGCACCGGGGAGCTGTTTTTT
CDR3 protein: CASSERGGGTGELFF
J gene: TRBJ2-2
D gene: NA
clone size: NA
V gene: TRBV9

CDR3 DNA: TGTGCCAGCAGCTTGGGAGGTGGCGCAACTAATGAAAAACTGTTTTTT
CDR3 protein: CASSLGGGATNEKLFF
J gene: TRBJ1-4
D gene: NA
clone size: NA
V gene: TRBV5-4

CDR3 DNA: TGCAGCGTTGCTAGACAGGGAGGTTTCTATGGCTACACCTTC
CDR3 protein: CSVARQGGFYGYTF
J gene: TRBJ1-2
D gene: TRBD1
clone size: NA
V gene: TRBV29-1

CDR3 DNA: TGTGCCAGCAGGTCAAGCGGGGGGACCTACGAGCAGTACTTC
CDR3 protein: CASRSSGGTYEQYF
J gene: TRBJ2-7
D gene: TRBD2
clone size: NA
V gene: TRBV6-5

CDR3 DNA: TGTGCCAGCTCTCACTATCCTGGGTATGGCTACACCTTC
CDR3 protein: CASSHYPGYGYTF
J gene: TRBJ1-2
D gene: NA
clone size: NA
V gene: TRBV18

CDR3 DNA: TGTGCCAGCTCACCTTCAGGGGGATATGAGCAGTTCTTC
CDR3 protein: CASSPSGGYEQFF
J gene: TRBJ2-1
D gene: TRBD1
clone size: once
V gene: TRBV18

CDR3 DNA: TGTGCCAGCGGGACTAGGGGGGTCGAGCAGTACTTC
CDR3 protein: CASGTRGVEQYF
J gene: TRBJ2-7
D gene: TRBD2
clone size: NA
V gene: TRBV6-5

CDR3 DNA: TGCGCCAGCAGCTTACATCTAGCGGGAGCCCCGGTGGATACGCAGTATTTT
CDR3 protein: CASSLHLAGAPVDTQYF
J gene: TRBJ2-3
D gene: TRBD2
clone size: NA
V gene: TRBV5-1

CDR3 DNA: TGTGCCAGCAGTGAAGTCAGGGCGCCGAGCACTGAAGCTTTCTTT
CDR3 protein: CASSEVRAPSTEAFF
J gene: TRBJ1-1
D gene: NA
clone size: NA
V gene: TRBV2

CDR3 DNA: TGTGCCAGCAGCCCCCAGATCCTAGCATACAGCTATGGCTACACCTTC
CDR3 protein: CASSPQILAYSYGYTF
J gene: TRBJ1-2
D gene: NA
clone size: NA
V gene: TRBV9

CDR3 DNA: TGTGCCAGTAGTCTCCGACAGGATAACTATGGCTACACCTTC
CDR3 protein: CASSLRQDNYGYTF
J gene: TRBJ1-2
D gene: NA
clone size: few
V gene: TRBV19

CDR3 DNA: TGTGCCAGCAGCCAAGGGGAGAATCAGCCCCAGCATTTT
CDR3 protein: CASSQGENQPQHF
J gene: TRBJ1-5
D gene: NA
clone size: NA
V gene: TRBV14

CDR3 DNA: TGTGCCAGCAGCACTACTAGCGGGAGGGGCTATGAGCAGTTCTTC
CDR3 protein: CASSTTSGRGYEQFF
J gene: TRBJ2-1
D gene: TRBD2
clone size: once
V gene: TRBV5-4

CDR3 DNA: TGTGCCAGCAGCCAAGAAGACAGGGCCACTGAAGCTTTCTTT
CDR3 protein: CASSQEDRATEAFF
J gene: TRBJ1-1
D gene: TRBD1
clone size: NA
V gene: TRBV3-1/TRBV3-2

CDR3 DNA: TGTGCCATCAGTGGGGGACAGGGGGACGGTGAAAAACTGTTTTTT
CDR3 protein: CAISGGQGDGEKLFF
J gene: TRBJ1-4
D gene: TRBD1
clone size: many
V gene: TRBV10-3

CDR3 DNA: TGTGCCAGCAGCTGGGGCGTCGAGCAGTTCTTC
CDR3 protein: CASSWGVEQFF
J gene: TRBJ2-1
D gene: NA
clone size: many
V gene: TRBV12-3/TRBV12-4

CDR3 DNA: TGTGCCAGCAGTTCCGAACAGGGTTCTTTCCTCCAAATCAATCAGCCCCAGCATTTT
CDR3 protein: CASSSEQGSFLQINQPQHF
J gene: TRBJ1-5
D gene: NA
clone size: NA
V gene: TRBV28

CDR3 DNA: TGCGCCAGCAGCTTTGACGGGATCTATGGCTACACCTTC
CDR3 protein: CASSFDGIYGYTF
J gene: TRBJ1-2
D gene: NA
clone size: many
V gene: TRBV5-1

CDR3 DNA: TGTGCCAGCAGCTTAAAGGGACAGGGCTCTGGAAACACCATATATTTT
CDR3 protein: CASSLKGQGSGNTIYF
J gene: TRBJ1-3
D gene: TRBD1
clone size: NA
V gene: TRBV7-3

CDR3 DNA: TGTGCCAGCAGTTTACAAGCGGGAGAAGTCTACGAGCAGTACTTC
CDR3 protein: CASSLQAGEVYEQYF
J gene: TRBJ2-7
D gene: TRBD2
clone size: NA
V gene: TRBV27

CDR3 DNA: TGTGCCAGCAGCTCACCAACGGGGGGTTCTAATGAGCAGTTCTTC
CDR3 protein: CASSSPTGGSNEQFF
J gene: TRBJ2-1
D gene: TRBD2
clone size: NA
V gene: TRBV9

CDR3 DNA: TGTGCCAGCAGCTTGGTACACAGGAAAGGCTACACCTTC
CDR3 protein: CASSLVHRKGYTF
J gene: TRBJ1-2
D gene: NA
clone size: NA
V gene: TRBV5-4

CDR3 DNA: TGTGCCAGCAGCCAAGTGGGGGCCCAAGAGACCCAGTACTTC
CDR3 protein: CASSQVGAQETQYF
J gene: TRBJ2-5
D gene: NA
clone size: NA
V gene: TRBV14

CDR3 DNA: TGTGCCAGTAGTATATTCGGACTAGCATCGGGGGAGCTGTTTTTT
CDR3 protein: CASSIFGLASGELFF
J gene: TRBJ2-2
D gene: TRBD2
clone size: NA
V gene: TRBV19

CDR3 DNA: TGTGCCAGCAGTGACCGGGACAGGGGGCGAACTTTCTTT
CDR3 protein: CASSDRDRGRTFF
J gene: TRBJ1-1
D gene: TRBD1
clone size: NA
V gene: TRBV6-1

CDR3 DNA: TGTGCCAGTAGTATTGGAGCTAGCGGGAAGGAGACCCAGTACTTC
CDR3 protein: CASSIGASGKETQYF
J gene: TRBJ2-5
D gene: TRBD2
clone size: NA
V gene: TRBV19

CDR3 DNA: TGTGCCAGCAGTTCACCGGGGACTAGCGGGGGGGCCATCGGGGAGCTGTTTTTT
CDR3 protein: CASSSPGTSGGAIGELFF
J gene: TRBJ2-2
D gene: TRBD2
clone size: NA
V gene: TRBV27

CDR3 DNA: TGTGCCAGCAGCTCTGGACAGGGGCTTTATGGCTACACCTTC
CDR3 protein: CASSSGQGLYGYTF
J gene: TRBJ1-2
D gene: TRBD1
clone size: NA
V gene: TRBV7-2

CDR3 DNA: TGTGCCAGCTGGGACAGGACCTCCACAGATACGCAGTATTTT
CDR3 protein: CASWDRTSTDTQYF
J gene: TRBJ2-3
D gene: TRBD1
clone size: NA
V gene: TRBV6-5